Ten or more counts support the clone carrying this T cell receptor (beta chain). Its target is not known. These data belong to a study of identical twins. Overall study results and limits: Conclusions were drawn cross-sectionally by statistical analysis, without following the same donors. It was possible that invariant MAIT and iNKT cells partly confounded the zero-insertion analyses. Fewer insertions marked abundant cord blood beta clonotypes; young adult naive trended weakly, memory not at all.

One entry per CDR3 protein, called by TCRdb with MiXCR from the 5' RACE reads. Counted here are nearly 650,000 distinct CDR3 sequences, around 7.5% occurring once; the ten biggest clones make up 1.6%. Trimming took off 0 bases at V and 6 bases at J, with 12 bases between the two ends. The CDR3 consists of 15 residues. Germline V gene lookup returns CDR1 KGHSH and CDR2 LQKENI. This sample was also put to use in a study of yellow fever vaccine responses in identical twins. As reported in that work: Vaccine T cell responses of twins reportedly seemed partly convergent and partly personalized.

This TCR was sampled from a woman under 30 in good health. The source material was PBMCs. The chain uses TRBV18 and TRBJ2-1, with D maybe TRBD1 (6 bases). CDR3: CASSPPSGAGNEQFF. The DNA for the CDR3 is TGTGCCAGCTCACCACCGTCAGGGGCGGGCAATGAGCAGTTCTTC. Drawing the rest from reference TRBV18 and TRBJ2-1, the complete variable domain is NAGVMQNPRHLVRRRGQEARLRCSPMKGHSHVYWYRQLPEEGLKFMVYLQKENIIDESGMPKERFSAEFPKEGPSILRIQQVVRGDSAAYFCASSPPSGAGNEQFFGPGTRLTVL.